This T cell receptor (beta chain) originates from a study of cytomegalovirus exposure and HLA in healthy donors. Study outcomes and limitations: Previous analysis showed most TCR beta V segments were productive about 90% or about 30% of the time. When the data were analyzed later, several of the most significant clusters appeared to be linked to common viral pathogens. For most TCR sequences rarity was the rule, although some public TCRs occurred in many donors.

Worth noting for this clone: Its matching antigen is unknown.

The PCR employed 60 Vbeta primers together with 13 Jbeta primers. TCRdb keeps only in-frame clones here, not all; method: immunoSEQ multiplex PCR. Among 150,000 to 200,000 clones listed, approximately 85% were seen once. The sample was PBMCs. This receptor was taken from a girl between 2 and 10 years old in good health and CMV-seropositive.

As DNA, the CDR3 is TGTGCCAGCAGCGTCCGGACTCACGGAAACACCATATATTTT. This encodes CASSVRTHGNTIYF. The J gene is TRBJ1-3, the V gene TRBV9; no clear D. Germline loops: CDR1 SGDLS, CDR2 YYNGEE. Trimming removed 2 bases at V and 4 bases at J, with 10 bases between. The CDR3 spans 14 residues.